This T cell receptor beta chain was profiled in a study of early T cells in non-severe SARS-CoV-2 infection. For the study at large: The chains were unpaired, and the sequenced material was bulk RNA from unsorted whole blood.

Germline V lookup: CDR1 LGHNA, CDR2 YSLEER. Unmatched junction bases numbered 1, after V lost 1 base and J lost 4 bases. CDR3 length: 14 residues. TCRdb fed the 5' RACE reads into MiXCR, producing one record per CDR3 protein. The sample holds under 85,000 distinct CDR3 sequences, roughly 13% seen once. The sequence came from an adult who was a healthcare worker with PCR-confirmed SARS-CoV-2 infection or an uninfected control (not recorded which). Sequencing was carried out using whole blood. The chain couples TRBV4-3 to TRBJ2-3; TRBD2 matches 8 bases. CDR3 DNA sequence: TGCGCCAGCAGCCAAGCCGGGGGGGCAGATACGCAGTATTTT. It encodes CASSQAGGADTQYF.